These T cell receptor beta chains were read from a single sample in a study of PD-L1 blockade in urothelial cancer. TCRdb keeps only in-frame clones here, not all; method: immunoSEQ multiplex PCR. The sample has about 87,000 clones, roughly 84% seen once; the top ten hold about 2.1%. The sequencing here drew on PBMCs, taken around atezolizumab (anti-PD-L1) treatment. These receptor sequences come from a man aged 60 to 75 with urothelial cancer. Both conserved end residues are part of each CDR3. Fields, in order: CDR3 DNA, CDR3 protein, clone size, J gene, D gene, V gene. A D gene is named only where the DNA matches it firmly. A clone size is listed for some rows: how often the clone was seen (once, few, many), or a class if it is expanded.

CDR3 DNA: TGTGCCAGCAGCCCATGGGCGGGGGTTGGGAATGAGCAGTTCTTC; CDR3 protein: CASSPWAGVGNEQFF; clone size: -; J gene: TRBJ2-1; D gene: TRBD2; V gene: TRBV11-1
CDR3 DNA: TGTGCCAGCGGGCAATTATCGACAGGGGGGTTCCATGGCTACACCTTC; CDR3 protein: CASGQLSTGGFHGYTF; clone size: -; J gene: TRBJ1-2; D gene: TRBD1; V gene: TRBV5-6
CDR3 DNA: TGTGCCAGCAGTTACGGCGGCAGTAACTATGGCTACACCTTC; CDR3 protein: CASSYGGSNYGYTF; clone size: -; J gene: TRBJ1-2; D gene: -; V gene: TRBV6-5
CDR3 DNA: TGTGCCAGCAGCTCGCTCTTCGGGACAGGGGCCATCGAGCAGTACTTC; CDR3 protein: CASSSLFGTGAIEQYF; clone size: few; J gene: TRBJ2-7; D gene: TRBD1; V gene: TRBV11-2
CDR3 DNA: TGTGCCAGCAGCCCTAGTGTGAATGGCGAGCAGTACTTC; CDR3 protein: CASSPSVNGEQYF; clone size: -; J gene: TRBJ2-7; D gene: -; V gene: TRBV7-8
CDR3 DNA: TGTGCCAGCAGTTCGGGGGACAGGGGAACAGATACGCAGTATTTT; CDR3 protein: CASSSGDRGTDTQYF; clone size: -; J gene: TRBJ2-3; D gene: TRBD1; V gene: TRBV6-6
CDR3 DNA: TGTGCCAGTAGTATCTCCAACAGGGCCACTTCAGTAGGCTACACCTTC; CDR3 protein: CASSISNRATSVGYTF; clone size: -; J gene: TRBJ1-2; D gene: -; V gene: TRBV19
CDR3 DNA: TGTGCCATCAGTGAGTCGTCTAGCGGGATACGGGAGACCCAGTACTTC; CDR3 protein: CAISESSSGIRETQYF; clone size: -; J gene: TRBJ2-5; D gene: TRBD2; V gene: TRBV10-3
CDR3 DNA: TGTGCCAGCAGCTTAGGTGTAGGGGGCATGGGGGAGACCCAGTACTTC; CDR3 protein: CASSLGVGGMGETQYF; clone size: -; J gene: TRBJ2-5; D gene: TRBD1; V gene: TRBV7-9
CDR3 DNA: TGTGCCAGCAGTGAAGCGCCAGTAGGGGTGGCCGGGGAGCTGTTTTTT; CDR3 protein: CASSEAPVGVAGELFF; clone size: -; J gene: TRBJ2-2; D gene: -; V gene: TRBV2
CDR3 DNA: TGTGCCAGCAGTTTACTAGGGGGCTTAGGTAATGAAAAACTGTTTTTT; CDR3 protein: CASSLLGGLGNEKLFF; clone size: -; J gene: TRBJ1-4; D gene: TRBD1; V gene: TRBV28
CDR3 DNA: TGTGCCAGCAGAATGGCGGCAGGGAAGACCACCGGGGAGCTGTTTTTT; CDR3 protein: CASRMAAGKTTGELFF; clone size: -; J gene: TRBJ2-2; D gene: -; V gene: TRBV27
CDR3 DNA: TGTGCCAGCAGTGGCACAGGGAGGGGGAACACTGAAGCTTTCTTT; CDR3 protein: CASSGTGRGNTEAFF; clone size: few; J gene: TRBJ1-1; D gene: -; V gene: TRBV6-4
CDR3 DNA: TGTGCCAGCAGCTTAGGGGGACAGGGCGAGCAGTACTTC; CDR3 protein: CASSLGGQGEQYF; clone size: -; J gene: TRBJ2-7; D gene: TRBD1; V gene: TRBV7-2
CDR3 DNA: TGCGCCAGCAGCCAAGATTATCGATTCGGACAGACTAACTACGAGCAGTACTTC; CDR3 protein: CASSQDYRFGQTNYEQYF; clone size: -; J gene: TRBJ2-7; D gene: -; V gene: TRBV4-1
CDR3 DNA: TGTGCCAGCAGCGCGGCGGGGGCCAACACAGATACGCAGTATTTT; CDR3 protein: CASSAAGANTDTQYF; clone size: -; J gene: TRBJ2-3; D gene: -; V gene: TRBV7-3